This T cell receptor beta chain was retrieved from a study of beta chain features in type 1 diabetes. The study reverse transcribed the entire isolated RNA, so it sequenced expressed TCRB transcripts. Some clones are missing from TCRdb's copy, which holds only in-frame ones; the method was immunoSEQ multiplex PCR. The table has over 100,000 clones, about 40% seen once. Unmatched junction bases numbered 6, after V lost 4 bases and J lost 1 base. CDR3 length: 15 amino acids. The germline V gene has CDR1 SQVTM and CDR2 ANQGSEA. As concerns this clone: Its antigen is as yet unknown.

Naive, central memory, regulatory and stem cell-like memory cells within the CD4+ compartment were sorted using CD45RO/CCR7/CD25/CD127/CD95/CD27. Study-level points and caveats: Sampled from patients, naive, central memory and Treg TCRB repertoires appeared more similar than those sampled from healthy donors.

The sequence came from a young woman in good health. The material sequenced was stem cell memory CD4+ T cells from blood. The chain has TRBV29-1 and TRBJ2-3; 9 bases align to TRBD2. The CDR3 region has the DNA TGCAGCGTTGTAGGTAGCGGGAGTCGCACAGATACGCAGTATTTT. This gives the protein CSVVGSGSRTDTQYF.